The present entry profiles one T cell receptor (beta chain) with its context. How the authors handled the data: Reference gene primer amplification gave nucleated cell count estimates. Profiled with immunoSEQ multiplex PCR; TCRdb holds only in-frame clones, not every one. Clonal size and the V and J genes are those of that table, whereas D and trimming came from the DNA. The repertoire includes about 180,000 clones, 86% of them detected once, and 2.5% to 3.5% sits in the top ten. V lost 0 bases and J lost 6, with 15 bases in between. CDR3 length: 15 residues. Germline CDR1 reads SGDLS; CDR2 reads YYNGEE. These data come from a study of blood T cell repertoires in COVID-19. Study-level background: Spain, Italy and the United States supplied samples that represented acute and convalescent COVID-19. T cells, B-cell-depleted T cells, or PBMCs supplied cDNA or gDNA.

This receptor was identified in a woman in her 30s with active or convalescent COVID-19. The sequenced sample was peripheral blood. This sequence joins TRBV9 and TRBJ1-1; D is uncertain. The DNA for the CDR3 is TGTGCCAGCAGCGTAGGGCTTCTCGGGTGGGCTGAAGCTTTCTTT. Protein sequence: CASSVGLLGWAEAFF.